These 25 T cell receptor beta chains came from one sample sequenced in a study of Ad26.COV2.S vaccination and SARS-CoV-2 variants. Data came from immunoSEQ multiplex PCR; TCRdb stores just in-frame clones and leaves some out. Among approximately 480,000 clones, around 88% were seen once, and the ten largest hold around 13%. Stated treatment: 15 to 20 received Ad26.COV2.S at low or high dose, single or two shots; five or six received placebo; per-sample allocation not given. Sampling occurred on day 63 after the first vaccine or placebo injection. The sample in question was peripheral blood, obtained in a trial of Ad26.COV2.S vaccine versus placebo. The receptors here all came from a person between 18 and 60 years old who received the Ad26.COV2.S COVID-19 vaccine or a placebo.

This clone was counted a few times. This rearrangement joins TRBV5-1 to TRBJ2-2; D gene unclear. V was cut by 1 base and J by 6 bases, with 13 bases left in between. The CDR3 loop spans 15 amino acids. Germline V gives CDR1 SGHRS, CDR2 YFSETQ. In DNA, the CDR3 is TGCGCCAGCAGCTTGAGTCTCAGGTCGCCCGGGGAGCTGTTTTTT. Amino acids: CASSLSLRSPGELFF.

This chain joins TRBV6-5 and TRBJ2-7; D uncertain. Germline-derived CDR1 and CDR2 are MNHEY and SVGAGI. Trimming stripped 2 bases from V and 1 base from J, with 9 bases between. This CDR3 region has 14 residues. The CDR3 sequence: CASSYNSISYEQYF. The CDR3 region has the DNA TGTGCCAGCAGTTACAACAGTATATCCTACGAGCAGTACTTC.

CDR3 loop: CASSSSYPLPAGWGYEQYF. CDR3 in DNA: TGTGCCAGCAGCTCTTCCTACCCGTTACCCGCGGGTTGGGGCTACGAGCAGTACTTC. The chain combines TRBV13 with TRBJ2-5, with D possibly TRBD2 on 5 matching bases. The assigned J gene may be wrong: the sequence end matches TRBJ2-7 better. This CDR3 has 19 residues. Germline CDR1 PRHDT, CDR2 FYEKMQ (reference sequence).

The J gene is TRBJ2-7, the V gene TRBV13, with D possibly being TRBD2 (6 bases). Germline CDR1 and CDR2: PRHDT and FYEKMQ (reference sequence). This CDR3 spans 13 amino acids. Trimming shortened V by 3 bases and J by 3 bases, and 9 bases separated the two germline ends. DNA for the CDR3: TGTGCCAGCAGCTTCGGGGGAAGCTACGAGCAGTACTTC. As protein: CASSFGGSYEQYF.

The chain recombines TRBV28 with TRBJ1-2; D is ambiguous. Trimming took 5 bases from V and 1 from J, leaving 5 bases between them. There are 12 residues in the CDR3. Germline CDR1 MDHEN, CDR2 SYDVKM. CDR3 in DNA: TGTGCCAGCAGTAACAGTAACTATGGCTACACCTTC. Protein product: CASSNSNYGYTF.

The rearrangement uses TRBV14 and TRBJ2-1; no clear D gene. V gave up 4 bases and J gave up 7 bases, with 8 bases separating them. Germline V gene sequence: CDR1 SGHDN, CDR2 FVKESK. The CDR3 contains 12 residues. The CDR3 region is CASSPLGNEQFF. In nucleotides, the CDR3 is TGTGCCAGCAGCCCTCTAGGGAATGAGCAGTTCTTC.

The rearrangement joins TRBV7-8 to TRBJ1-1; unclear D gene. The germline CDR1 and CDR2 sequences are SGHVS and FQNEAQ. The CDR3 has 16 residues. The V end lost 5 bases, the J end lost 4 bases, and 20 bases lay between the germline ends. The CDR3 here is CASSPPYRLSGTEAFF. The DNA of the CDR3 is TGTGCCAGCAGCCCCCCCTACCGCCTATCGGGCACTGAAGCTTTCTTT. The whole variable domain, remainder taken from reference TRBV7-8 and TRBJ1-1, is GAGVSQSPRYKVAKRGQDVALRCDPISGHVSLFWYQQALGQGPEFLTYFQNEAQLDKSGLPSDRFFAERPEGSVSTLKIQRTQQEDSAVYLCASSPPYRLSGTEAFFGQGTRLTVV.

This chain uses TRBV7-8 with TRBJ1-1, with D possibly matching TRBD1 (6 bases). The germline V gene encodes CDR1 SGHVS and CDR2 FQNEAQ. V lost 5 bases, J lost 4 bases, and 14 bases lay in between. The CDR3 has 14 amino acids. CDR3 sequence: CASSPTGGATEAFF. In DNA form, the CDR3 reads TGTGCCAGCAGCCCGACGGGGGGCGCCACTGAAGCTTTCTTT.

The V gene is TRBV6-1, the J gene TRBJ1-2, with 8 bases identical to TRBD1. The CDR3 runs to 12 residues. Germline values: CDR1 MNHNS, CDR2 SASEGT. Germline trimming cut 2 bases from V and 12 bases from J; bases unmatched to any gene: 5. For the CDR3, the DNA is TGTGCCAGCAGTGAATGGGACAGGTCCCACACCTTC. Translated: CASSEWDRSHTF.

J is TRBJ2-1 and V is TRBV4-2; D may correspond to TRBD1 or TRBD2 (5 bases each). Germline V gene lookup returns CDR1 LGHNA and CDR2 YNFKEQ. The CDR3 length is 16 residues. V lost 3 bases and J 5 bases, leaving 17 bases between the germline ends. The CDR3 here is CASSHRTSGGHNEQFF. Here the CDR3 DNA reads TGTGCCAGCAGCCACCGAACCAGTGGGGGTCACAATGAGCAGTTCTTC.

CDR3 DNA sequence: TGTGCCAGCAGCCCCCCGAGGGTCCTCAACGAGCAGTACTTC. Its protein product is CASSPPRVLNEQYF. The rearrangement uses TRBV7-2 and TRBJ2-7, with D possibly matching TRBD2 (5 bases). V was pared by 5 bases and J by 5 bases, with 16 bases between. Germline V CDR1 and CDR2: SGHTA, FQGNSA. The CDR3 runs 14 residues.

V and J are TRBV9 and TRBJ1-2; no definite D call. Trimming left V 4 bases short and J 0 bases short, with 16 bases between. The CDR3 loop spans 16 amino acids. Germline assignment: CDR1 SGDLS and CDR2 YYNGEE. DNA of the CDR3: TGTGCCAGCAGCCCTTCATCGGGCAGGCCTAACTATGGCTACACCTTC. Translation: CASSPSSGRPNYGYTF. The full variable domain, its missing parts supplied by reference TRBV9 and TRBJ1-2, is DSGVTQTPKHLITATGQRVTLRCSPRSGDLSVYWYQQSLDQGLQFLIQYYNGEERAKGNILERFSAQQFPDLHSELNLSSLELGDSALYFCASSPSSGRPNYGYTFGSGTRLTVV.

About this clone itself: Sequence at one end of the junction differs from germline and may be a read error. The V and J genes are TRBV6-2 or TRBV6-3 and TRBJ2-3; 7 positions agree with TRBD2. CDR3 length equals 11 residues. The germline gives CDR1 MNHEY, CDR2 SVGEGT. The CDR3 bases are TGTGCCAGCAGCCTCGGACTAGAACCTAATTTT. Its translation: CASSLGLEPNF.

The V gene is TRBV28, the J gene TRBJ2-3; 11 positions agree with TRBD2. Germline trimming cut 6 bases from V and 6 bases from J; bases unmatched to any gene: 8. Germline loops: CDR1 MDHEN, CDR2 SYDVKM. This CDR3 has 15 amino acids. In DNA form, the CDR3 reads TGTGCCAGCAGGGGTACTAGCGGGAGAATGGATACGCAGTATTTT. Protein product: CASRGTSGRMDTQYF. Together with reference TRBV28 and TRBJ2-3, the CDR3 gives the full variable domain: DVKVTQSSRYLVKRTGEKVFLECVQDMDHENMFWYRQDPGLGLRLIYFSYDVKMKEKGDIPEGYSVSREKKERFSLILESASTNQTSMYLCASRGTSGRMDTQYFGPGTRLTVL.

The chain links TRBV5-1 to TRBJ1-4; 7 nucleotides align to TRBD1. CDR3 length: 15 amino acids. The J segment lost 8 bases and the V segment lost 0 bases, leaving 7 bases of the junction unmatched. In germline, CDR1 is SGHRS, CDR2 YFSETQ. This CDR3 is CASSLGDRDSEKLFF. The CDR3 bases are TGCGCCAGCAGCTTGGGAGACAGGGACTCCGAAAAACTGTTTTTT.

The chain links TRBV15 to TRBJ2-1; D is possibly TRBD1 or TRBD2 (5 bases each). CDR1 and CDR2 (germline): LNHNV, YYDKDF (reference sequence). Trimming left V 5 bases short and J 6 bases short, with 14 bases between. The CDR3 is made up of 14 amino acids. The CDR3 reads CATSVTGGRNEQFF. CDR3 bases: TGTGCCACCAGCGTTACAGGCGGGCGCAATGAGCAGTTCTTC. The full variable domain, its missing parts supplied by reference TRBV15 and TRBJ2-1, is DAMVIQNPRYQVTQFGKPVTLSCSQTLNHNVMYWYQQKSSQAPKLLFHYYDKDFNNEADTPDNFQSRRPNTSFCFLDIRSPGLGDTAMYLCATSVTGGRNEQFFGPGTRLTVL.

This chain joins TRBV5-4 and TRBJ1-3; D gene ambiguous. With 4 bases removed from V and 2 bases from J, the gap between germline ends came to 19 bases. The germline CDR1 and CDR2 sequences are SGHNT and YYREEE (reference sequence). This CDR3 region has 17 residues. This CDR3 reads CASSPGGSVFTGNTIYF. CDR3 nucleotide sequence: TGTGCCAGCAGCCCTGGTGGCTCGGTTTTCACTGGAAACACCATATATTTT.

CDR3 sequence reads: CASILATGQSGWFF. The CDR3 DNA is TGTGCCAGCATCTTGGCGACAGGTCAATCAGGGTGGTTCTTC. The V and J genes are TRBV2 and TRBJ2-1, with a tentative D call TRBD1 (6 bases). V dropped 7 bases and J dropped 15 bases, with 25 bases sitting between them. Per the germline V gene, CDR1 is SNHLY and CDR2 is FYNNEI. This CDR3 is built from 14 residues.

This clone is a singleton in its sample. This rearrangement joins TRBV6-5 to TRBJ2-5; weak D call: TRBD1 (5 bases). Per the germline V gene, CDR1 is MNHEY and CDR2 is SVGAGI. The CDR3 is 13 amino acids. The ends were cut back, 5 bases at V and 2 bases at J, with 9 bases in the middle. The CDR3 here is CASSKRQQETQYF. CDR3 sequence (DNA): TGTGCCAGCAGTAAACGACAGCAAGAGACCCAGTACTTC.

The chain is built from TRBV19 and TRBJ2-4; D tentatively reads TRBD1 or TRBD2 (5 bases each). Trimming stripped 6 bases from V and 1 base from J, with 13 bases between. The CDR3 consists of 15 residues. The germline gives CDR1 LNHDA, CDR2 SQIVND (reference sequence). DNA for the CDR3: TGTGCCAGTAGAGATTTGGGGGAGGCCAAAAACATTCAGTACTTC. Protein sequence: CASRDLGEAKNIQYF.

Comments on this clone: In the same sample, other DNA sequences code for this CDR3. The rearrangement uses TRBV19 and TRBJ2-5; D unclear. Germline lookup yields CDR1 LNHDA and CDR2 SQIVND (reference sequence). CDR3 length: 15 amino acids. Trimming took 2 bases from V and 2 from J, leaving 12 bases between them. CDR3 sequence reads: CASSIKLGRQETQYF. CDR3 DNA: TGTGCCAGTAGTATAAAGTTAGGACGACAAGAGACCCAGTACTTC.

The chain recombines TRBV30 with TRBJ2-3; 12 bases map to TRBD1. CDR3 length: 12 residues. Looked up from germline, CDR1 is GTSNPN and CDR2 is SVGIG (reference sequence). For the CDR3, the DNA is TGTGCGGGACAGGGGGCATCAGATACGCAGTATTTT. It specifies CAGQGASDTQYF.

The CDR3 DNA reads as TGTGCCAGCAGCTCGACAGTTTACAATGAGCAGTTCTTC. As protein: CASSSTVYNEQFF. V is TRBV7-2 and J is TRBJ2-1, with a tentative D call TRBD1 (5 bases). CDR1 SGHTA and CDR2 FQGNSA come from the germline V gene. The V gene lost 4 bases and the J gene lost 4 bases, with 8 bases spanning the gap. This CDR3 comprises 13 residues.

The CDR3 here is CAWSVAGGVRGNEQFF. CDR3 nucleotides: TGTGCCTGGAGTGTGGCGGGAGGGGTGCGGGGCAATGAGCAGTTCTTC. The chain couples TRBV30 to TRBJ2-1; TRBD2 agrees at 9 bases. The CDR3 contains 16 residues. V lost 0 bases and J lost 6; bases outside the gene matches: 9. Germline V gene lookup returns CDR1 GTSNPN and CDR2 SVGIG (reference sequence).

In this sample, this clone turned up once. V gene TRBV11-3 combines with J gene TRBJ1-3, with TRBD1 as a possible D gene (5 bases). Trimming pared 4 bases from V and 7 bases from J, leaving 11 bases between. The CDR3 has 13 residues. From germline, CDR1 is SGHNT and CDR2 YENEEA. Here the CDR3 DNA reads TGTGCCAGCAGCTCGGGACCGGGGAACACCATATATTTT. Protein sequence: CASSSGPGNTIYF.